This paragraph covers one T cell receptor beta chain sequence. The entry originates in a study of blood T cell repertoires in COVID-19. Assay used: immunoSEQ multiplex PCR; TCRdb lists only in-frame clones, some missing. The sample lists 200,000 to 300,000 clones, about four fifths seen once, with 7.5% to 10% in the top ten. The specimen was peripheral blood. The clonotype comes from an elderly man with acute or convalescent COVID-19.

This chain's CDR3 is CASSSWTGRRGNEETQYF. As DNA, the CDR3 is TGTGCCAGCAGTTCCTGGACAGGGCGCAGAGGCAACGAAGAGACCCAGTACTTC. This sequence joins TRBV28 and TRBJ2-5; 8 bases line up with TRBD1. J was trimmed by 3 bases and V by 4 bases; bases with no gene match: 16. The CDR3 contains 18 residues. Germline V CDR1 and CDR2: MDHEN, SYDVKM.